This T cell receptor beta chain was captured in a study of response to subunit inactivated influenza vaccine. The CDR3 spans 12 residues. Trimming shortened V by 0 bases and J by 7 bases, and 6 bases separated the two germline ends. Germline values: CDR1 MNHEY, CDR2 SVGEGT. TCRdb ran MiXCR on the RT-PCR reads and lists one entry per CDR3 protein. The sample carries about 650,000 distinct CDR3 sequences, 14% recorded once. The chain combines TRBV6-2 or TRBV6-3 with TRBJ1-1; no reliable D call. Source: PBMCs from blood, taken less than 15 days before vaccination. The clonotype originates from a man over 45 who received an inactivated influenza vaccine. The CDR3 bases are TGTGCCAGCAGTTACTCGCTCCGTGAAGCTTTCTTT. Translated, it gives CASSYSLREAFF.